This T cell receptor (beta chain) was recovered during a study of T cell changes during pregnancy in multiple sclerosis. CDR3 length: 17 amino acids. Trimming pared 4 bases from V and 3 bases from J, leaving 22 bases between. CDR1 is SGDLS and CDR2 is YYNGEE in the germline V gene. The table came from immunoSEQ multiplex PCR; TCRdb's copy has only in-frame clones and leaves some out. Of more than 65,000 clones detected, 75% to 90% appear once; the ten largest clones hold 9.5%. This TCR came from a female donor in good health, enrolled as a control in a pregnancy study. The chain has TRBV9 and TRBJ1-2; D remains ambiguous. The sample was peripheral blood, taken after pregnancy. The chain's CDR3 is CASSSRMSVIPDYGYTF. The CDR3 DNA reads TGTGCCAGCAGCTCCCGAATGAGTGTTATTCCGGACTATGGCTACACCTTC.